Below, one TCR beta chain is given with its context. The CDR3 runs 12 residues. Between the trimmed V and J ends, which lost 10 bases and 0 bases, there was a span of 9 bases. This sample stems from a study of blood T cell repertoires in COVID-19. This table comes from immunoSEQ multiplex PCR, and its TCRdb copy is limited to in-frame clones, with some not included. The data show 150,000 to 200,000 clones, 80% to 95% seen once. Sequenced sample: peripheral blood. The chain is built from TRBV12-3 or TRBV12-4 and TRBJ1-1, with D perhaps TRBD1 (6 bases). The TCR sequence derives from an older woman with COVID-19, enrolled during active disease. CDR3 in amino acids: CATTGMNTEAFF. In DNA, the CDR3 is TGTGCCACCACAGGGATGAACACTGAAGCTTTCTTT.